This T cell receptor beta chain comes out of a study of CD8+ T cells in alopecia areata. Study-level background: The drug, oral tofacitinib, was given to treated patients at 5 to 10 mg twice daily.

The sequencing template was cDNA reverse transcribed from extracted RNA. The data were produced by immunoSEQ multiplex PCR, yet TCRdb's version contains in-frame clones alone and is incomplete. The sample records approximately 180,000 clones, roughly 63% being singletons. Noted treatment: oral pan-JAK inhibitor, 5-10 mg twice daily. Researchers gathered lesional scalp punch biopsies and peripheral blood from patients with alopecia areata. Findings and caveats of the study: In scalp samples, resident alphabeta T cells of normal skin are also sequenced.

This CDR3 comprises 14 residues. Germline assignment: CDR1 SGHDN and CDR2 FVKESK. V was cut by 2 bases and J by 3 bases, with 10 bases left in between. This clone was seen once. Antigen: not known. The chain joins TRBV14 to TRBJ2-5; D ambiguous. The TCR sequence derives from a human donor with alopecia areata. The material was CD4+ T cells sorted from blood, obtained between weeks 55 and 65, from a patient treated with tofacitinib. The CDR3 loop reads CASSQRAGEETQYF. For the CDR3, the DNA is TGTGCCAGCAGCCAAAGGGCAGGAGAAGAGACCCAGTACTTC.